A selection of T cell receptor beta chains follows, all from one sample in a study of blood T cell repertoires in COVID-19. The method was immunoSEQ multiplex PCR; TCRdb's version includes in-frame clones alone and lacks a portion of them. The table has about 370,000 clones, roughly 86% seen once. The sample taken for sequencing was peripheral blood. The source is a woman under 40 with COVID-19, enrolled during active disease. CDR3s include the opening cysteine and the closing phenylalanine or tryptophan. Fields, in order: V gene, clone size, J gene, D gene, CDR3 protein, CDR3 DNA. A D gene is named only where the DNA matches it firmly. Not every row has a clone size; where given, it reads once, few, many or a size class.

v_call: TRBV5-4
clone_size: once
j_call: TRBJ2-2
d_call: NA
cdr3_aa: CASSPQGTGELFF
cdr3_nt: TGTGCCAGCAGTCCCCAGGGCACCGGGGAGCTGTTTTTT

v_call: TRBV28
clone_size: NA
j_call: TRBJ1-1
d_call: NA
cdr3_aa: CASSSPPGNTEAFF
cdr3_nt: TGTGCCAGCAGTTCCCCCCCAGGGAACACTGAAGCTTTCTTT

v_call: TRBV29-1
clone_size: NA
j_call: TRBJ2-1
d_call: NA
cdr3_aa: CSVDRQSYNEQFF
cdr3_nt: TGCAGCGTTGATCGCCAGTCCTACAATGAGCAGTTCTTC

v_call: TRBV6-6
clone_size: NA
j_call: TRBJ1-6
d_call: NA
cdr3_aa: CASSYSKGYNSPLHF
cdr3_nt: TGTGCCAGCAGTTACTCGAAGGGGTATAATTCACCCCTCCACTTT

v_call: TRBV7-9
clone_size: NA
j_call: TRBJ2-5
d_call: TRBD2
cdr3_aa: CASSFGGRRETQYF
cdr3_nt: TGTGCCAGCAGCTTCGGCGGGAGAAGGGAGACCCAGTACTTC

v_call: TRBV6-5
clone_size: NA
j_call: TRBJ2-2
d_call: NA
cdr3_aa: CASRISRGTGELFF
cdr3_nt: TGTGCCAGCAGAATCTCCAGGGGTACCGGGGAGCTGTTTTTT

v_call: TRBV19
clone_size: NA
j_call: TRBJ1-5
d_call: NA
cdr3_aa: CASSIRGGDQPQHF
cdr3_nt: TGTGCCAGTAGTATCCGAGGGGGAGATCAGCCCCAGCATTTT

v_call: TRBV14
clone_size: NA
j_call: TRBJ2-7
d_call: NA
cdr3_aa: CASSQAGTLVYEQYF
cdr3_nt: TGTGCCAGCAGCCAAGCCGGGACTCTGGTTTACGAGCAGTACTTC

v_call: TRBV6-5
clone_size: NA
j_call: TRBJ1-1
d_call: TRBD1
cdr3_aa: CASSFTGAGNTEAFF
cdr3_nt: TGTGCCAGCAGTTTCACAGGGGCGGGGAACACTGAAGCTTTCTTT

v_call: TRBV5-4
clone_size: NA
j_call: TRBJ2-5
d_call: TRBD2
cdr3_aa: CASRSASGGQETQYF
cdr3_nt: TGTGCCAGCAGATCGGCTAGCGGGGGGCAAGAGACCCAGTACTTC

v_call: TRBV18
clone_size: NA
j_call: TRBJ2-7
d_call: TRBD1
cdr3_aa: CASSPRGGREIYEQYF
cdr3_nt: TGTGCCAGCTCACCACGAGGGGGCAGGGAGATTTACGAGCAGTACTTC

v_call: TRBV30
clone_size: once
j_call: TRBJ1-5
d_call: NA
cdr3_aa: CAWSPQGRQPQHF
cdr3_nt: TGTGCCTGGAGTCCTCAGGGTCGTCAGCCCCAGCATTTT

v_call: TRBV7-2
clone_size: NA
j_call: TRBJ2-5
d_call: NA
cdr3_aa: CASALLLGGQETQYF
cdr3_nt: TGTGCCAGCGCCCTTCTTCTGGGCGGGCAAGAGACCCAGTACTTC

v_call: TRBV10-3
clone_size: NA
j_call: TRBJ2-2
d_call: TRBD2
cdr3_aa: CAISEPGGPGTGELFF
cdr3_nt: TGTGCCATCAGTGAACCGGGAGGGCCTGGCACCGGGGAGCTGTTTTTT

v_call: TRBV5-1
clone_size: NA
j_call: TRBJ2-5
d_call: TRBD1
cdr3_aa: CASSLGYRDRGLQETQYF
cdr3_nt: TGCGCCAGCAGCTTGGGGTACCGGGACAGGGGGCTCCAAGAGACCCAGTACTTC

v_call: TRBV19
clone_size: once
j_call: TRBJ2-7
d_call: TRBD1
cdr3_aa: CASSLTGGAYEQYF
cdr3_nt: TGTGCCAGTAGCCTGACAGGGGGGGCCTACGAGCAGTACTTC

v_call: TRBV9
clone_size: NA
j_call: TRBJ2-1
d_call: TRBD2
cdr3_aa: CASTIWASGSYNEQFF
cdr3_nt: TGTGCCAGCACCATCTGGGCTAGCGGGAGTTACAATGAGCAGTTCTTC

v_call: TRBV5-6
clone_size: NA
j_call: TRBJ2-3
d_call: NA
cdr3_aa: CASSGPALTDTQYF
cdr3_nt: TGTGCCAGCAGCGGGCCGGCCCTCACAGATACGCAGTATTTT

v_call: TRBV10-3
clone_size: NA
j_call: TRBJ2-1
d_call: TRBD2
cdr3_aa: CAISVLAGGANEQFF
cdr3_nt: TGTGCCATCAGTGTACTAGCGGGAGGGGCTAATGAGCAGTTCTTC

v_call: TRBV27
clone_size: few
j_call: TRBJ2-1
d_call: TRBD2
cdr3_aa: CASSFGLAGGNEQFF
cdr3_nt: TGTGCCAGCAGCTTCGGACTAGCGGGAGGGAATGAGCAGTTCTTC

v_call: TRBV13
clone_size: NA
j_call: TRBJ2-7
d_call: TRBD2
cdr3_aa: CASSPGAGGSYEQYF
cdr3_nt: TGTGCCAGCAGCCCTGGAGCGGGAGGTTCTTACGAGCAGTACTTC

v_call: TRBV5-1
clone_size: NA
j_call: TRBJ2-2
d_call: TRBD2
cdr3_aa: CASSLAPSGYQNTGELFF
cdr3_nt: TGCGCCAGCAGCTTGGCGCCTAGCGGGTACCAGAACACCGGGGAGCTGTTTTTT

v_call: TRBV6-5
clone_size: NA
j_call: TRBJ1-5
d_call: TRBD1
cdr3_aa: CASSWDRGHQPQHF
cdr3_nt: TGTGCCAGCAGTTGGGACAGGGGGCATCAGCCCCAGCATTTT

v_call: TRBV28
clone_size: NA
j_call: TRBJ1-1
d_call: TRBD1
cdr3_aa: CACHSGQGATEAFF
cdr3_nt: TGTGCCTGTCACTCGGGACAGGGGGCCACTGAAGCTTTCTTT

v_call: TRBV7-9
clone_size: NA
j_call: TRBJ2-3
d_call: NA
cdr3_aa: CASSSSGGYTDTQYF
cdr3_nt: TGTGCCAGCAGCTCCTCTGGCGGTTACACAGATACGCAGTATTTT

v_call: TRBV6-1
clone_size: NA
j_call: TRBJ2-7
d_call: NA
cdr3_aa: CASSDRTDSSYEQYF
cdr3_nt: TGTGCCAGCAGTGACCGGACAGATTCCTCCTACGAGCAGTACTTC

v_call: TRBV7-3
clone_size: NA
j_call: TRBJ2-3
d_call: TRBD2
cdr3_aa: CASSPGLAGDTQYF
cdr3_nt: TGTGCCAGCAGCCCTGGACTAGCGGGAGATACGCAGTATTTT

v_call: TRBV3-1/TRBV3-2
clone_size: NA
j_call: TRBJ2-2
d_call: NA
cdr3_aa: CASSPDEGELFF
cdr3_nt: TGTGCCAGCAGTCCCGATGAGGGGGAGCTGTTTTTT